This is a list of T cell receptor beta chains from one sample in a study of graft-versus-host responses after intestinal transplantation. Sequencing used immunoSEQ multiplex PCR; TCRdb keeps in-frame clones, though not all of them. The sample contains around 13,000 clones, roughly 74% of which appear only once. This specimen was ileum tissue, taken 16 days after intestinal transplant. All receptors derive from a human patient who received an intestinal transplant, so some T cells may come from the graft donor. Each CDR3 is given with its conserved first and last residue. The D gene is left open where the match is weak. The size entry is marked missing in some rows and otherwise reads once, few, many or a size class.

j_call clone_size v_call d_call cdr3_nt cdr3_aa
TRBJ1-2 NA TRBV6-1 TRBD1 TGTGCCAGCAGTGAGACAGGGTTAGCTAACTATGGCTACACCTTC CASSETGLANYGYTF
TRBJ2-7 NA TRBV6-1 NA TGTGCCAGCAGTCCCAGGCGACCCTACGAGCAGTACTTC CASSPRRPYEQYF
TRBJ1-1 NA TRBV14 NA TGTGCCAGCAGCCGCTATACCATGAACACTGAAGCTTTCTTT CASSRYTMNTEAFF
TRBJ2-7 NA TRBV6-5 TRBD2 TGTGCCAGCAGTGGCGGGGGGTGGAACGAGCAGTACTTC CASSGGGWNEQYF
TRBJ2-7 NA TRBV1 NA TGCACCTTTAGCGGGAGGACGGCCTACGAGCAGTACTTC CTFSGRTAYEQYF
TRBJ2-3 NA TRBV27 TRBD1 TGTGCCAGCAGTTTTGGGACAGGGGGCACAGATACGCAGTATTTT CASSFGTGGTDTQYF
TRBJ1-1 NA TRBV25-1 TRBD1 TGTGCCAGCAATAACAGGGGACGTCTCGGGATGAACACTGAAGCTTTCTTT CASNNRGRLGMNTEAFF
TRBJ2-7 NA TRBV27 NA TGTGCCAGCAGTTCCGGGGTCAGCTCCTACGAGCAGTACTTC CASSSGVSSYEQYF
TRBJ1-5 few TRBV30 NA TGTGCCTGGAGTGTACCGGCAGGGAATCAGCCCCAGCATTTT CAWSVPAGNQPQHF
TRBJ1-1 medium-sized TRBV7-9 NA TGTGCCAGCGCGGGGTACCCGAACACTGAAGCTTTCTTT CASAGYPNTEAFF
TRBJ2-5 NA TRBV4-1 NA TGCGCCAGCAGCCAATGGGCCCCCGGGACCCAGTACTTC CASSQWAPGTQYF
TRBJ1-6 NA TRBV30 TRBD1 TGTGCCTGGGAGAGGGGTACAGGGGATAATTCACCCCTCCACTTT CAWERGTGDNSPLHF
TRBJ1-5 NA TRBV5-5 NA TGTGCCAGCAGCTTGTTTGCTGCGAATCAGCCCCAGCATTTT CASSLFAANQPQHF
TRBJ1-1 NA TRBV4-2 NA TGTGCCAGCAGGGTAGCGGGGAAGACGAACACTGAAGCTTTCTTT CASRVAGKTNTEAFF
TRBJ1-2 NA TRBV2 NA TGTGCCAGCAGTGAGGAGGACAGATATGGCTACACCTTC CASSEEDRYGYTF
TRBJ1-1 NA TRBV7-9 NA TGTGCCAGCAGCCCAACACTGAACACTGAAGCTTTCTTT CASSPTLNTEAFF
TRBJ2-7 NA TRBV5-1 NA TGCGCCAGTAGATATGGGAGAGGGGGCTACGAGCAGTACTTC CASRYGRGGYEQYF
TRBJ2-2 once TRBV18 NA TGTGCCAGCTCCCCTACATGGGGCAGTCGCACCGGGGAGCTGTTTTTT CASSPTWGSRTGELFF
TRBJ2-3 NA TRBV28 TRBD1 TGTGCCAGCAGTTTCCCCCGGACAGGGCTCACAGATACGCAGTATTTT CASSFPRTGLTDTQYF
TRBJ1-2 medium-sized TRBV30 NA TGTGCCTGGGAACAGACTAACTATGGCTACACCTTC CAWEQTNYGYTF
TRBJ2-7 few TRBV4-1 NA TGCGCCAGCAGCCAAGGAGTGTCTAGCTCCTACGAGCAGTACTTC CASSQGVSSSYEQYF
TRBJ2-7 once TRBV11-2 TRBD2 TGTGCCAGCAGCTTTACTAGCGGGGGCTACGAGCAGTACTTC CASSFTSGGYEQYF
TRBJ2-5 NA TRBV5-1 NA TGCGCCAGCAGCTTGTCGCAGAATACCCTCCAAGAGACCCAGTACTTC CASSLSQNTLQETQYF
TRBJ1-1 once TRBV28 NA TGTGCCAGCAGTCTCTTTCCACACCACATGAACACTGAAGCTTTCTTT CASSLFPHHMNTEAFF
TRBJ2-1 NA TRBV13 NA TGTGCCAGCAGCTTAGGTGTTCGCGTTGTCGATGAGCAGTTCTTC CASSLGVRVVDEQFF
TRBJ2-2 NA TRBV7-9 NA TGTGCCAGCAGCTTAGATCTTAACACCGGGGAGCTGTTTTTT CASSLDLNTGELFF
TRBJ2-7 NA TRBV6-1 NA TGTGCCAGTTTACTGACAGGACTGTACGAGCAGTACTTC CASLLTGLYEQYF
TRBJ2-7 NA TRBV6-5 TRBD1 TGTGCCTCCGGGACAGGGCCTGTCGAGCAGTACTTC CASGTGPVEQYF
TRBJ1-1 NA TRBV6-1 TRBD1 TGTGCCAGCAGTGCCCCGGACAGGGGGAACACTGAAGCTTTCTTT CASSAPDRGNTEAFF
TRBJ1-2 NA TRBV2 NA TGTGCCAGCAGGTTGACTAAAATTAACTATGGCTACACCTTC CASRLTKINYGYTF
TRBJ2-5 NA TRBV10-3 TRBD2 TGTGCCGCCGGCGGTAGCGGGACTCCCACGTTCCAAGAGACCCAGTACTTC CAAGGSGTPTFQETQYF